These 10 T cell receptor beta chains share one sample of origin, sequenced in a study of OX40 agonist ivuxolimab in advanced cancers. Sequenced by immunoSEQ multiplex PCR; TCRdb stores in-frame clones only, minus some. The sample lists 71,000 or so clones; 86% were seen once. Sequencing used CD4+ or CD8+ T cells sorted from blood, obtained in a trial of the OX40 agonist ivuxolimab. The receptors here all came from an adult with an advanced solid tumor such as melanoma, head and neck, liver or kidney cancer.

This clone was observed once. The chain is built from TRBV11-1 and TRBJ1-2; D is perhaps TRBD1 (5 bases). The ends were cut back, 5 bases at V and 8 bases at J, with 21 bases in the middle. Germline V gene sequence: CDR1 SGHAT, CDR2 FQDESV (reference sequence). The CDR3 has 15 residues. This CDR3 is CASSTDSLRGWGYTF. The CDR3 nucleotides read TGTGCCAGCAGCACCGACAGCCTCCGCGGTTGGGGCTACACCTTC. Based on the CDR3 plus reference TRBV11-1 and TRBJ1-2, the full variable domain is EAEVAQSPRYKITEKSQAVAFWCDPISGHATLYWYRQILGQGPELLVQFQDESVVDDSQLPKDRFSAERLKGVDSTLKIQPAELGDSAMYLCASSTDSLRGWGYTFGSGTRLTVV.

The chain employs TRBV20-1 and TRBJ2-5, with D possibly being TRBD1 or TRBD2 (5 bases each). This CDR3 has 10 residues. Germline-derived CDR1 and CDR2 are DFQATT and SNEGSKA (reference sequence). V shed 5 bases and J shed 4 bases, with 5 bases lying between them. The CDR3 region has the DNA TGCAGTGCTGGGGGAGAGACCCAGTACTTC. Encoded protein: CSAGGETQYF.

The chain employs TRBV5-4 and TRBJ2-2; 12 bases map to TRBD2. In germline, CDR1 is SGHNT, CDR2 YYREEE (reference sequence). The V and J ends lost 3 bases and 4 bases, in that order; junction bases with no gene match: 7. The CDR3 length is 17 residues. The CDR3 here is CASSSLTSGSFTGELFF. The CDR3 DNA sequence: TGTGCCAGCAGCTCCCTGACTAGCGGGAGCTTCACCGGGGAGCTGTTTTTT.

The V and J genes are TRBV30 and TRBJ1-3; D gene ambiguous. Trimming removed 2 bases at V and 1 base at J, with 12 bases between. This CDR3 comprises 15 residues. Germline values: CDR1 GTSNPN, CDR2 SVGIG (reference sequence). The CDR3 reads CAWSSTPESGNTIYF. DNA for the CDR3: TGTGCCTGGAGTTCGACACCGGAATCTGGAAACACCATATATTTT.

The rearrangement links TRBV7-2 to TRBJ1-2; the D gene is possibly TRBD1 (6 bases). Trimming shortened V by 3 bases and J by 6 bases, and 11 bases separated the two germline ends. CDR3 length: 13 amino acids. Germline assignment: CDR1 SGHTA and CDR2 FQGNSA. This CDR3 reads CASSFQGMDGYTF. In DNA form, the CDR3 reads TGTGCCAGCAGCTTTCAGGGGATGGATGGCTACACCTTC.

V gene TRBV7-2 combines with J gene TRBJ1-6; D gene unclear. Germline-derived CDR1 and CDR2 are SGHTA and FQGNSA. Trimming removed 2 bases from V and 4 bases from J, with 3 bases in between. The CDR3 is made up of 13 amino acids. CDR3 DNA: TGTGCCAGCAGCTTACAGTATAATTCACCCCTCCACTTT. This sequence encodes CASSLQYNSPLHF. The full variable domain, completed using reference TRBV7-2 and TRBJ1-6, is GAGVSQSPSNKVTEKGKDVELRCDPISGHTALYWYRQSLGQGLEFLIYFQGNSAPDKSGLPSDRFSAERTGGSVSTLTIQRTQQEDSAVYLCASSLQYNSPLHFGNGTRLTVT.

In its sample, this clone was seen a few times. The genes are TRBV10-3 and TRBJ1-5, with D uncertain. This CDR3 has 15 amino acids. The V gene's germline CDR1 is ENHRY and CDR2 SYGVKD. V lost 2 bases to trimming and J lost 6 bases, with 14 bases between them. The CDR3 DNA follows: TGTGCCATCAGTGAGGGTGTAGGGAGGGCTCAGCCCCAGCATTTT. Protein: CAISEGVGRAQPQHF.

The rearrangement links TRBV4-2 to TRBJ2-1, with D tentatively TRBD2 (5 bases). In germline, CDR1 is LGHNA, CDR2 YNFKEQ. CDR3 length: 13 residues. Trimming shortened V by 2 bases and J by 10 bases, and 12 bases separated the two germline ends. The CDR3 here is CASSQRETFEQFF. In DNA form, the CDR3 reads TGTGCCAGCAGCCAAAGGGAGACTTTCGAGCAGTTCTTC.

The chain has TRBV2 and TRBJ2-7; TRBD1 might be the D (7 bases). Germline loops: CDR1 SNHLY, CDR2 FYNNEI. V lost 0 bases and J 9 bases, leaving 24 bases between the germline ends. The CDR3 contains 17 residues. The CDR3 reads CASSEAPRQGLGEVQYF. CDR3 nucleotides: TGTGCCAGCAGTGAAGCCCCCAGACAGGGTCTAGGGGAGGTGCAGTACTTC.

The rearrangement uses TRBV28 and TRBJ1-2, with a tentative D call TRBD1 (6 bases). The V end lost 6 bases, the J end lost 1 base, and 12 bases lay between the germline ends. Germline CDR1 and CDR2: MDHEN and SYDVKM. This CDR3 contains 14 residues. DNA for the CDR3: TGTGCCAGCAGCTCAACAGGGATTAACTATGGCTACACCTTC. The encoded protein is CASSSTGINYGYTF.